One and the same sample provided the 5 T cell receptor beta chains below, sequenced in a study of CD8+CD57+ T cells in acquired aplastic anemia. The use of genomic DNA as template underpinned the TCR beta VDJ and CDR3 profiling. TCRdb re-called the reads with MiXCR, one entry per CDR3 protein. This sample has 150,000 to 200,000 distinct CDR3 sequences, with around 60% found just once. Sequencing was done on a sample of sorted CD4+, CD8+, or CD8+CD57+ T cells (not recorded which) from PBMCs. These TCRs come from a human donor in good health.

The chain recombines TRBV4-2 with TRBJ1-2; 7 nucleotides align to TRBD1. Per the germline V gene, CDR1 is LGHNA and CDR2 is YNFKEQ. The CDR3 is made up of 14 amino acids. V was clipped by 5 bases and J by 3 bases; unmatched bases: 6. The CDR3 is CASSEGQGDYGYTF. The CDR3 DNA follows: TGTGCCAGCAGCGAAGGGCAGGGGGACTATGGCTACACCTTC.

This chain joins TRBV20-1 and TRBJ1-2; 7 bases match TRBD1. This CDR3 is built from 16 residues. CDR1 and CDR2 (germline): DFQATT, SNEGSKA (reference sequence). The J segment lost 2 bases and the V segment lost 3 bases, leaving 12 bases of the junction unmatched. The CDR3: CSARDDREGVNYGYTF. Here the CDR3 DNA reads TGCAGTGCTAGGGATGACAGGGAGGGAGTCAACTATGGCTACACCTTC.

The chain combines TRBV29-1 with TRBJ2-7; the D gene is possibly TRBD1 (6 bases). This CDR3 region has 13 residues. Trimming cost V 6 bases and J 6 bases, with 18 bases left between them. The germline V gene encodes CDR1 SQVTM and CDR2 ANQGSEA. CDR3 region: CSVNPGTNREQYF. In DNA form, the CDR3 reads TGCAGCGTCAACCCCGGGACAAATCGCGAGCAGTACTTC.

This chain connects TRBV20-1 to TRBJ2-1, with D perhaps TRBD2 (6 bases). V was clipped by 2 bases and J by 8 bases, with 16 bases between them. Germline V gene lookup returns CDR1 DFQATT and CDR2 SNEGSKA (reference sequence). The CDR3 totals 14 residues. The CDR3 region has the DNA TGCAGTGCTAGAATCCCGACTAGGTCCCATGAGCAGTTCTTC. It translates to CSARIPTRSHEQFF.

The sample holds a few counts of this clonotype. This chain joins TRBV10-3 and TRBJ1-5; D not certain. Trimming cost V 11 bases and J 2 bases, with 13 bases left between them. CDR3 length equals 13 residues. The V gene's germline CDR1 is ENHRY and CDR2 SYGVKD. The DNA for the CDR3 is TGTGCCGCCGGGATGGCAGGCAATCAGCCCCAGCATTTT. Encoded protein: CAAGMAGNQPQHF.